This T cell receptor beta chain came from a study of beta chain features in type 1 diabetes. About this clone itself: The target antigen is unknown.

The CDR3 is 13 residues long. Germline lookup yields CDR1 PRHDT and CDR2 FYEKMQ (reference sequence). Deletions cut 5 bases from V and 5 bases from J, with 12 bases between. Donors contributed one heparinised blood draw apiece, averaging approximately 120 mL. A CD45RO/CCR7/CD25/CD127/CD95/CD27 panel sorted naive, central memory, regulatory and stem cell-like memory CD4+ cells. Since all of the isolated RNA was reverse transcribed, expressed TCRB transcripts were what got sequenced. Using immunoSEQ multiplex PCR, the repertoire was profiled, and TCRdb retains in-frame clones only, with some absent. The sample yields 550,000 to 850,000 clones, 13% seen once. Study results and caveats: Patients and controls would share equally any PCR tilt toward shorter templates. Type 1 diabetes patients had moderately but significantly shorter TCRB CDR3s in all four CD4+ subsets. Comparison showed that naive, central memory and Treg TCRB repertoires appeared more similar among patients than among healthy donors.

The sequencing sample was made of naive CD4+ T cells from blood. The sequence came from a young man with type 1 diabetes. V gene TRBV13 combines with J gene TRBJ2-5, with D perhaps matching TRBD2 (5 bases). CDR3 loop: CASSPRTGETQYF. DNA of the CDR3: TGTGCCAGCAGCCCCCGTACGGGGGAGACCCAGTACTTC.